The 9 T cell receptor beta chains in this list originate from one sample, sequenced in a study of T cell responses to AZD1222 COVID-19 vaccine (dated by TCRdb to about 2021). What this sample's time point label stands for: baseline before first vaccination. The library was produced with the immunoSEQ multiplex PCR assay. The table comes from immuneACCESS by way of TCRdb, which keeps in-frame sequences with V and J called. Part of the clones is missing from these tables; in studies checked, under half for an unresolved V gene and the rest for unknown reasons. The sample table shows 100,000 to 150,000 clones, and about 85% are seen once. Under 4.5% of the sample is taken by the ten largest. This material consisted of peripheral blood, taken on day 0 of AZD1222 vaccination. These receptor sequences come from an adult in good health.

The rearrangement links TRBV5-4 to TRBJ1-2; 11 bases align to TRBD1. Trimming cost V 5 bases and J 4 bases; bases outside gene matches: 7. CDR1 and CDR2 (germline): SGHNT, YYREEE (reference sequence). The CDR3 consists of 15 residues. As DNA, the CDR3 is TGTGCCAGCAGTCGGGGACAGGGGGTGTCCTATGGCTACACCTTC. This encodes CASSRGQGVSYGYTF.

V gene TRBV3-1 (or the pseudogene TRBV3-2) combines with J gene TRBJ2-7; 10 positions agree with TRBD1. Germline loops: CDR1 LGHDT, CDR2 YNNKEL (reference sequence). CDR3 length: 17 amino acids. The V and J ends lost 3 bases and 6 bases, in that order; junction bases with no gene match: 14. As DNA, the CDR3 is TGTGCCAGCAGCCAGTACCCTTGGGGGACAGGGGCGCTCGAGCAGTACTTC. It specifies CASSQYPWGTGALEQYF.

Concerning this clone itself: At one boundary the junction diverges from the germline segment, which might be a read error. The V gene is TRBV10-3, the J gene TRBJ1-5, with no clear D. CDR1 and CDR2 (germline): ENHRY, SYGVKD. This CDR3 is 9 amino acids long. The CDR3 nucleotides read TGTGCCATCCTGTTGGAAGCCCCTTTT. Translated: CAILLEAPF.

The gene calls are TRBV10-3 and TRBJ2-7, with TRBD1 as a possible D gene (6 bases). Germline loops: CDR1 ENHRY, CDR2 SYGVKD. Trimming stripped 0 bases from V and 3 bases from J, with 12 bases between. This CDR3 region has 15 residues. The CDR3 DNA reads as TGTGCCATCAGTGAGTCGTTAGGGGGTGACTACGAGCAGTACTTC. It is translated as CAISESLGGDYEQYF.

The chain's CDR3 is CASSQDDRGTEAFF. The CDR3 DNA reads as TGCGCCAGCAGCCAAGATGACAGGGGCACTGAAGCTTTCTTT. This chain links TRBV4-1 with TRBJ1-1, with TRBD1 matching 8 bases. Germline CDR1 and CDR2: MGHRA and YSYEKL. Germline trimming cut 0 bases from V and 4 bases from J; bases unmatched to any gene: 1. The CDR3 covers 14 residues.

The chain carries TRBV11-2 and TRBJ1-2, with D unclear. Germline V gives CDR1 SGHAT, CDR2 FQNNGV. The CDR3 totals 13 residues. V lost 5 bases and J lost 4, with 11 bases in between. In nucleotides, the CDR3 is TGTGCCAGCAGCCTCGAGGCTTTCTATGGCTACACCTTC. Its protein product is CASSLEAFYGYTF.

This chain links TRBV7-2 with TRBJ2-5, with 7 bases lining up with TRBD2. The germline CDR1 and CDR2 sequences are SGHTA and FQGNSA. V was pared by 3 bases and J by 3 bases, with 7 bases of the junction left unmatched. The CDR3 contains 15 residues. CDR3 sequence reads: CASSLSLGREETQYF. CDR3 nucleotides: TGTGCCAGCAGCTTGTCTCTGGGGAGGGAAGAGACCCAGTACTTC.

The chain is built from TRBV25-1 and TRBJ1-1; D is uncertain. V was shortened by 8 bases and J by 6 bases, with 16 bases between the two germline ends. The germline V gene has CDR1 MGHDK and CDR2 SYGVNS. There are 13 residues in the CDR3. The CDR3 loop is CASSLMGLAEAFF. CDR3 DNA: TGTGCCAGCTCACTGATGGGGTTGGCTGAAGCTTTCTTT.

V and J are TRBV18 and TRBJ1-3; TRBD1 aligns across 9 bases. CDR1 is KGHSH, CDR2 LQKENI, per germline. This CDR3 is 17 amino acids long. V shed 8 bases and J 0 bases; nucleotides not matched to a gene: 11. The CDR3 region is CASRGGTGIPSGNTIYF. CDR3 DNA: TGTGCCAGCCGCGGGGGGACAGGGATCCCCTCTGGAAACACCATATATTTT.